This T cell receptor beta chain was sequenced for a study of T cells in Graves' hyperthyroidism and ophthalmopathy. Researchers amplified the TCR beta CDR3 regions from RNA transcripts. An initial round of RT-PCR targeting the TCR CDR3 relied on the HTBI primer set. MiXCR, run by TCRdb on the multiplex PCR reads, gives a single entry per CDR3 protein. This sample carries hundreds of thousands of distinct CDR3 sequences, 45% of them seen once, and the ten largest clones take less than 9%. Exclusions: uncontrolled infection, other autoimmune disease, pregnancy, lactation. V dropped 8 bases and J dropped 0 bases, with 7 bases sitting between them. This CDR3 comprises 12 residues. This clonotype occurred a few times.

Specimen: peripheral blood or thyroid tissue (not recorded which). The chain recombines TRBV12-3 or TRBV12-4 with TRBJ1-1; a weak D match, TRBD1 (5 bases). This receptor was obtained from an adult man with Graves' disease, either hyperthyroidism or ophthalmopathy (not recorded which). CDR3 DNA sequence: TGTGCCAGCGCGGGGGTGAACACTGAAGCTTTCTTT. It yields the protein CASAGVNTEAFF.